This TCR beta chain originates from a study of blood T cells in healthy people across ages. Overall study findings and caveats: Long-lived donors exceeded aged donors in naive CD4+ cells and diversity.

This clonotype was seen a single time. The target antigen is unknown. Per-sample yields of isolated PBMCs were at least 7 million. This CDR3 is 15 amino acids long. Germline V lookup: CDR1 SGHTA, CDR2 FQGNSA. Between the trimmed V and J ends, which lost 3 bases and 5 bases, there was a span of 16 bases. Combining a sample-barcoded 5' primer with a J-beta primer mix, a second PCR ran for about 6 to 11 cycles. TCRdb recomputed calls from the 5' RACE reads with MiXCR, one row per CDR3 protein. In the table there are around 1,600,000 distinct CDR3 sequences, 35% to 45% of which are singletons. Sequencing was carried out using blood. The clonotype comes from a woman younger than 30 in good health. The J gene is TRBJ1-1, the V gene TRBV7-2, with a tentative D call TRBD1 (6 bases). The CDR3: CASSLTGQAGTEAFF. As DNA, the CDR3 is TGTGCCAGCAGCTTGACAGGCCAGGCGGGTACTGAAGCTTTCTTT.